This TCR beta chain stems from a study of identical twins. Study-wide results and limits: The models gave estimates that fell short of the out-of-frame TCR alpha sharing seen in monozygotic twins.

This CDR3 is built from 19 residues. Trimming cost V 0 bases and J 3 bases, with 26 bases left between them. CDR1 DFQATT and CDR2 SNEGSKA come from the germline V gene (reference sequence). This clonotype showed up just a few times. Its specificity is unknown. TCRdb processed the 5' RACE reads anew with MiXCR; each CDR3 protein has one entry. The data show approximately 690,000 distinct CDR3 sequences, with 5.5% to 7.5% seen just once and about 2% held by the top ten. Material for sequencing was naive T cells sorted from blood. This clonotype was sampled from a man aged 18-30 years in good health. The chain links TRBV20-1 to TRBJ2-5; D might be TRBD2 (6 bases). CDR3 loop: CSARDLTLGGDGLEETQYF. DNA of the CDR3: TGCAGTGCTAGAGATCTGACGTTGGGGGGAGATGGGTTAGAAGAGACCCAGTACTTC.